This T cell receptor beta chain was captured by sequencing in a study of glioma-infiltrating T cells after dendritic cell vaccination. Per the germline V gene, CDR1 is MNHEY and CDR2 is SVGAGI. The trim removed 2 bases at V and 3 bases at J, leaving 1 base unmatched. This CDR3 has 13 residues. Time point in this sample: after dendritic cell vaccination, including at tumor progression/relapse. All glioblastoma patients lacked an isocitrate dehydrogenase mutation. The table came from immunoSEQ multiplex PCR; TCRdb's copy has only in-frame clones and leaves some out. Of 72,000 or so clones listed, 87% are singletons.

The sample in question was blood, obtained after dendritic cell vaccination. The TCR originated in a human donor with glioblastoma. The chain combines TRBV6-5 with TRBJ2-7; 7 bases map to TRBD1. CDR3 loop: CASSYAGGYEQYF. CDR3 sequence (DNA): TGTGCCAGCAGTTACGCAGGGGGCTACGAGCAGTACTTC.